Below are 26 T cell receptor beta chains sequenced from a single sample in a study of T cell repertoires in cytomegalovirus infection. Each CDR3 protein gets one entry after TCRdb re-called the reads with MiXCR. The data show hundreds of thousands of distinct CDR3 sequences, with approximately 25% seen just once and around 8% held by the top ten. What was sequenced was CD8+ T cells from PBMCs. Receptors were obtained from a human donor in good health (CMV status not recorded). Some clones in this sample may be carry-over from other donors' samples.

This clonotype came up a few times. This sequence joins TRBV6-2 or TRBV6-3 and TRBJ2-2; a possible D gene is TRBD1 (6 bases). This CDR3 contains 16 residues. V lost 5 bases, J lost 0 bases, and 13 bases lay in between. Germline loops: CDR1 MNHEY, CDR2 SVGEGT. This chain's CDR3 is CASSLLDSANTGELFF. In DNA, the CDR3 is TGTGCCAGCAGTCTTTTGGACAGCGCGAACACCGGGGAGCTGTTTTTT.

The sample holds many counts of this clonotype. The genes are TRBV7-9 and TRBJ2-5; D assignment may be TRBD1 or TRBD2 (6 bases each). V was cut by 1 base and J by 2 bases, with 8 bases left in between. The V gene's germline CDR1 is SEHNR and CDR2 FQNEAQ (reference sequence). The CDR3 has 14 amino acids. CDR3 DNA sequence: TGTGCCAGCAGCTTAGAAGGGGGGCAAGAGACCCAGTACTTC. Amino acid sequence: CASSLEGGQETQYF.

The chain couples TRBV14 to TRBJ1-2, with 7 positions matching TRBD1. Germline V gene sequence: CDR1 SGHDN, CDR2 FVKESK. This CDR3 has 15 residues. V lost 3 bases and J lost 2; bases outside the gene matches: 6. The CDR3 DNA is TGTGCCAGCAGCCATTTACAGGGGCCGAACTATGGCTACACCTTC. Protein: CASSHLQGPNYGYTF.

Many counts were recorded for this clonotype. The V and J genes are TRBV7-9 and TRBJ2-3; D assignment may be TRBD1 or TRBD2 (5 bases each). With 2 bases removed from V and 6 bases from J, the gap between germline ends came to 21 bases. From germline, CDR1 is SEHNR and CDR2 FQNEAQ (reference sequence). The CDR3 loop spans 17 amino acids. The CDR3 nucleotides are TGTGCCAGCAGCTTACAACAGTTATATTCAGAGGGGGATACGCAGTATTTT. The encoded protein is CASSLQQLYSEGDTQYF. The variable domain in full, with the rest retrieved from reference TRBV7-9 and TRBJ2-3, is DTGVSQNPRHKITKRGQNVTFRCDPISEHNRLYWYRQTLGQGPEFLTYFQNEAQLEKSRLLSDRFSAERPKGSFSTLEIQRTEQGDSAMYLCASSLQQLYSEGDTQYFGPGTRLTVL.

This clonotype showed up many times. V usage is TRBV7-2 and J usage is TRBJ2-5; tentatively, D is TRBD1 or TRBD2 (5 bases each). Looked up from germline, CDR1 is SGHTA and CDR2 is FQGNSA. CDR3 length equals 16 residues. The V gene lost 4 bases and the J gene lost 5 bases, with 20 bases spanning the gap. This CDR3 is CASSSGTLVPQETQYF. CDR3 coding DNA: TGTGCCAGCAGCTCTGGGACCTTAGTTCCCCAGGAGACCCAGTACTTC. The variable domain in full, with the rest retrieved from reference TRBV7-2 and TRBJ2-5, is GAGVSQSPSNKVTEKGKDVELRCDPISGHTALYWYRQSLGQGLEFLIYFQGNSAPDKSGLPSDRFSAERTGGSVSTLTIQRTQQEDSAVYLCASSSGTLVPQETQYFGPGTRLLVL.

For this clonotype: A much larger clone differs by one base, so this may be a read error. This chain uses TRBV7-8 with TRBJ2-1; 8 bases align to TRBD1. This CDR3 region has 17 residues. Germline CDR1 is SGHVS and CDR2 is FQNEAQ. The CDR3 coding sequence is TGTGCCAACAGCTTATGGAGGGCAGGGGGCATCTACAATGAGCAGTTCTTC. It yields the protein CANSLWRAGGIYNEQFF. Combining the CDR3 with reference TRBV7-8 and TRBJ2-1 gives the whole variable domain GAGVSQSPRYKVAKRGQDVALRCDPISGHVSLFWYQQALGQGPEFLTYFQNEAQLDKSGLPSDRFFAERPEGSVSTLKIQRTQQEDSAVYLCANSLWRAGGIYNEQFFGPGTRLTVL.

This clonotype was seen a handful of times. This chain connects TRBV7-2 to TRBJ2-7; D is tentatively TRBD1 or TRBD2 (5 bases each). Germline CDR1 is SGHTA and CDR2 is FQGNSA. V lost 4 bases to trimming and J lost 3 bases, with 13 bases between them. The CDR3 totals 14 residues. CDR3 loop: CASSSWDVIYEQYF. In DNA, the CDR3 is TGTGCCAGCAGCTCCTGGGACGTCATCTACGAGCAGTACTTC.

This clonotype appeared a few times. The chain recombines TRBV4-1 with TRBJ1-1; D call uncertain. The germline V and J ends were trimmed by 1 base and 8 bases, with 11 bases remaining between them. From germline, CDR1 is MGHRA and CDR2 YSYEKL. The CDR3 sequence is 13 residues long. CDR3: CASSQVAGEEAFF. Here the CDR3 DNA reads TGCGCCAGCAGCCAAGTTGCCGGGGAAGAAGCTTTCTTT.

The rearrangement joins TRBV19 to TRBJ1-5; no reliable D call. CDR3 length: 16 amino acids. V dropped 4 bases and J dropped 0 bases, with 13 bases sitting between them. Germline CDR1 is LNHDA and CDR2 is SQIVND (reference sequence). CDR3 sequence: CASSKRATHSNQPQHF. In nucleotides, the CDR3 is TGTGCCAGTAGTAAGAGGGCAACGCATAGCAATCAGCCCCAGCATTTT.

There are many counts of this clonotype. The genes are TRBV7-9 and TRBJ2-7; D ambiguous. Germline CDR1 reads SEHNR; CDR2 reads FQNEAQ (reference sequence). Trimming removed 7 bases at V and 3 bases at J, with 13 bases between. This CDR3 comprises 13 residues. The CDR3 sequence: CASTTNINYEQYV. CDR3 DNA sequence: TGTGCCAGCACAACAAATATAAACTACGAGCAGTACGTC.

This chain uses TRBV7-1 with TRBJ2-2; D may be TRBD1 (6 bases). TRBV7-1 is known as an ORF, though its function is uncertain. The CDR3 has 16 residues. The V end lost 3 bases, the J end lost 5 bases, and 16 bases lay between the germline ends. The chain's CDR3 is CASSSGATGRTGELFF. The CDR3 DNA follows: TGTGCCAGCAGCTCGGGGGCTACAGGGAGAACCGGGGAGCTGTTTTTT.

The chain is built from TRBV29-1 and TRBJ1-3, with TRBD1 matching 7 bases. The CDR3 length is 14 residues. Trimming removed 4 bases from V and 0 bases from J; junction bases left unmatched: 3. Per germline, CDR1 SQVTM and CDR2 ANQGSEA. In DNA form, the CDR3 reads TGCAGCGTTGTACAGGGGAGCTCTGGAAACACCATATATTTT. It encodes CSVVQGSSGNTIYF. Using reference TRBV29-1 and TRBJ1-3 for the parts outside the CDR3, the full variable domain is SAVISQKPSRDICQRGTSLTIQCQVDSQVTMMFWYRQQPGQSLTLIATANQGSEATYESGFVIDKFPISRPNLTFSTLTVSNMSPEDSSIYLCSVVQGSSGNTIYFGEGSWLTVV.

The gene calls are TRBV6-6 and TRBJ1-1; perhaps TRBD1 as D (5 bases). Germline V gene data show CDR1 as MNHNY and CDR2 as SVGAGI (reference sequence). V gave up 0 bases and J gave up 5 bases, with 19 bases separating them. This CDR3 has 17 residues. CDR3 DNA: TGTGCCAGCAGTTACTCTTCCCCCGGGCCTAGGGGAACTGAAGCTTTCTTT. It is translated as CASSYSSPGPRGTEAFF.

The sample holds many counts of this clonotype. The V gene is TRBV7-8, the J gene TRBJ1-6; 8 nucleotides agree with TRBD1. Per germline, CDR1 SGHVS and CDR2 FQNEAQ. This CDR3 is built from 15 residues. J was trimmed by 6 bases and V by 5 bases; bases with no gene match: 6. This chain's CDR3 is CASSAGTGINSPLHF. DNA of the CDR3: TGTGCCAGCAGCGCAGGGACAGGAATTAATTCACCCCTCCACTTT.

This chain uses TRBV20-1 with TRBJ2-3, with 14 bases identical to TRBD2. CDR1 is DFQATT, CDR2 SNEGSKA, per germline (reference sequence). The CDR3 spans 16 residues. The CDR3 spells CKTSETSGGASDTQYF. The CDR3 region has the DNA TGCAAAACGTCGGAGACTAGCGGGGGGGCATCAGATACGCAGTATTTT.

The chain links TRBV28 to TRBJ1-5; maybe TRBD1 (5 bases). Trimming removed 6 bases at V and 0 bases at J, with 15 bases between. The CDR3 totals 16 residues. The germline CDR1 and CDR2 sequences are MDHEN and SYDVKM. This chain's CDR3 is CASSLPGDYSNQPQHF. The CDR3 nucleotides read TGTGCCAGCAGCCTACCCGGGGACTATAGCAATCAGCCCCAGCATTTT.

The CDR3 nucleotides read TGTGCCAGCAGTTACTCGAAGGGCCTGGACGGAAGCTCCTACGAGCAGTACTTC. It translates to CASSYSKGLDGSSYEQYF. The chain recombines TRBV6-5 with TRBJ2-7; D unresolved. This CDR3 region has 18 residues. CDR1 MNHEY and CDR2 SVGAGI come from the germline V gene. Between the trimmed V and J ends, which lost 0 bases and 0 bases, there was a span of 18 bases.

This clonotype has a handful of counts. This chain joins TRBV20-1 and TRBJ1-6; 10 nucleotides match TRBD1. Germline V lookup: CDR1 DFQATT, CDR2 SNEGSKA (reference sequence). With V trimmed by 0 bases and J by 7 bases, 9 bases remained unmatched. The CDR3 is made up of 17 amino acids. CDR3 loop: CSARDRGQGKRNSPLHF. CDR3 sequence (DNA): TGCAGTGCTAGAGATCGGGGACAGGGGAAAAGGAATTCACCCCTCCACTTT.

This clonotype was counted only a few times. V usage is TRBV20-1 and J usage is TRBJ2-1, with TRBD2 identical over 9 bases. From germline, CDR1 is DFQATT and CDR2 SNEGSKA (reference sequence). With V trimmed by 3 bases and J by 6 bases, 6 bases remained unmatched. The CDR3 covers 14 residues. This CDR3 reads CSASLRGGGNEQFF. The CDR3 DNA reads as TGCAGTGCTAGTTTGCGGGGGGGCGGCAATGAGCAGTTCTTC.

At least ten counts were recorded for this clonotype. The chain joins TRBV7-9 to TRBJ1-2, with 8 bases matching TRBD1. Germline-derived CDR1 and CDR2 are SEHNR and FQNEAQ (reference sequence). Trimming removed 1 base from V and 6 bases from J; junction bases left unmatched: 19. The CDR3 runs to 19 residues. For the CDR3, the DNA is TGTGCCAGCAGCTTAGAGATGAGTCTGGACAGGGTGGCGTGGGATGGCTACACCTTC. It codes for CASSLEMSLDRVAWDGYTF.

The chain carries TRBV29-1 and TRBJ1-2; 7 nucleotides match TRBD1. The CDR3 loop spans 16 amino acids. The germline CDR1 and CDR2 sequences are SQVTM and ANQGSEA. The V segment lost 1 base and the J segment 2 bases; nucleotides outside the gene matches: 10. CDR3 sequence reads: CSVEVEGRGANYGYTF. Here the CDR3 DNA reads TGCAGCGTTGAAGTGGAGGGCAGGGGGGCAAACTATGGCTACACCTTC.

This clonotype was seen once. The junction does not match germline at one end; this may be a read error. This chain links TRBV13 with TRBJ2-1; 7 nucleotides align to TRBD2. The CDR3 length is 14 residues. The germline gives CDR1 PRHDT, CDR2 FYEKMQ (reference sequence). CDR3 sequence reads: CANSFWGGYNEQFF. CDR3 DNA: TGTGCCAACAGCTTTTGGGGGGGTTACAATGAGCAGTTCTTC.

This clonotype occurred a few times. CDR3 sequence reads: CASTPATGELFF. The CDR3, as DNA: TGTGCCAGCACCCCAGCCACCGGGGAGCTGTTTTTT. V and J are TRBV28 and TRBJ2-2; no clear D. V lost 7 bases and J lost 4, with 7 bases in between. Germline assignment: CDR1 MDHEN and CDR2 SYDVKM. CDR3 length: 12 amino acids.

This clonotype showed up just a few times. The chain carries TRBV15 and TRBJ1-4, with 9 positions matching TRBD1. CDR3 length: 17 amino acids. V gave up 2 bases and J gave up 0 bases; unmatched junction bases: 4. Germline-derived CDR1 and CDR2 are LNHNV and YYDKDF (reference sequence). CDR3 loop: CATSRRTGAATNEKLFF. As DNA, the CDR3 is TGTGCCACCAGCAGACGGACAGGGGCCGCAACTAATGAAAAACTGTTTTTT. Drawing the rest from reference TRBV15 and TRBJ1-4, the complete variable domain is DAMVIQNPRYQVTQFGKPVTLSCSQTLNHNVMYWYQQKSSQAPKLLFHYYDKDFNNEADTPDNFQSRRPNTSFCFLDIRSPGLGDTAMYLCATSRRTGAATNEKLFFGSGTQLSVL.

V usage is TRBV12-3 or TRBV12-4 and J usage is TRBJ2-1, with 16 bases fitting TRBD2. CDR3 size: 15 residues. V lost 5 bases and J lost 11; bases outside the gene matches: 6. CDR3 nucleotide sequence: TGTGCCAGCAGTCCCGGGACTAGCGGGGGGGATAAGCAGTTCTTC. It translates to CASSPGTSGGDKQFF.

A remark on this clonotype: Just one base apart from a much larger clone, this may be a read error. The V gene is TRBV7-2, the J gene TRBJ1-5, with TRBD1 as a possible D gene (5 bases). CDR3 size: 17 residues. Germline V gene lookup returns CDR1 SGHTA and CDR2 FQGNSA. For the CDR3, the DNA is TGTGCCAGCAGATTAGAAAGGGGACCGGGAGACAATCAGCCCCAGCATTTT. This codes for CASRLERGPGDNQPQHF.